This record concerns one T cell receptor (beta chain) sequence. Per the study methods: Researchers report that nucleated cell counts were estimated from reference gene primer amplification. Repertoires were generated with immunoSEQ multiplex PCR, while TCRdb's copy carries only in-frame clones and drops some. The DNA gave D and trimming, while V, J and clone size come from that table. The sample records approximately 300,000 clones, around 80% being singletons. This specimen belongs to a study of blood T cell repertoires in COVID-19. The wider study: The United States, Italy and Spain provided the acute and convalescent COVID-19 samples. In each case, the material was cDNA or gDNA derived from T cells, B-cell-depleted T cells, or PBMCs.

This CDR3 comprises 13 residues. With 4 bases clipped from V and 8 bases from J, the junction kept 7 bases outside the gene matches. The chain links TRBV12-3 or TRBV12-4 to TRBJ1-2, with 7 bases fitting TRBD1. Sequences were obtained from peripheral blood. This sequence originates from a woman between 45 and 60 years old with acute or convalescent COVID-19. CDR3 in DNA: TGTGCCAGCAGTTCGTCGACAGGGAGGGGCTACACCTTC. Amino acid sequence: CASSSSTGRGYTF.